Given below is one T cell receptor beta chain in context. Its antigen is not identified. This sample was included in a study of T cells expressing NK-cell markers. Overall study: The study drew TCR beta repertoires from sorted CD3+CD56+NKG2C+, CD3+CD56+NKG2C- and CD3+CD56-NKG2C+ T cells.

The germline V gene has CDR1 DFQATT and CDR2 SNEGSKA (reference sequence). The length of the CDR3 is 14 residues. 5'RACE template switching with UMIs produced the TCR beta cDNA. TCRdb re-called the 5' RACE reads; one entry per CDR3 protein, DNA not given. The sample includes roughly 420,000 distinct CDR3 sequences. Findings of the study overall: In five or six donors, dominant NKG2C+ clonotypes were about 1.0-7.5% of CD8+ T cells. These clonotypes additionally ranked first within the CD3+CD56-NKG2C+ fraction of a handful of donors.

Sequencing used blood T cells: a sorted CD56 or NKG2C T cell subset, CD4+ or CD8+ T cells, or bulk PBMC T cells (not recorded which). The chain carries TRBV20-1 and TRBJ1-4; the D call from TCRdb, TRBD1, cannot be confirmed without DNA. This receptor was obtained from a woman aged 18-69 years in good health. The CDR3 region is CSARTGATNEKLFF.